The 21 T cell receptor beta chains below all came from one sample that was sequenced in a study of technical replicates of blood from a few donors. Sequencing used immunoSEQ multiplex PCR; TCRdb keeps in-frame clones, though not all of them. This sample carries tens of thousands of clones, 90% to 95% of them seen once, and the ten largest clones take less than 0.25%. Sequenced material: T cells isolated from PBMCs. The receptors were gathered from a human donor in good health.

The chain combines TRBV2 with TRBJ2-3; the match to TRBD1 covers 7 bases. The CDR3 covers 12 residues. The ends lost 0 bases at V and 14 bases at J; junction bases unmatched: 5. Germline assignment: CDR1 SNHLY and CDR2 FYNNEI. The CDR3 here is CASSEARDRAYF. The CDR3 DNA reads as TGTGCCAGCAGTGAAGCGCGAGACAGGGCGTATTTT.

The rearrangement links TRBV7-9 to TRBJ2-7; the D gene is possibly TRBD1 (5 bases). CDR1 SEHNR and CDR2 FQNEAQ come from the germline V gene (reference sequence). V was trimmed by 5 bases and J by 6 bases, leaving 26 bases between them. There are 17 residues in the CDR3. CDR3 coding DNA: TGTGCCAGCAGCCAGCCGAGACCCACTATTGCAGGGTCCGAGCAGTACTTC. Protein product: CASSQPRPTIAGSEQYF.

CDR3 nucleotides: TGTGCCAGCAGTTACTCGCTCGGAACGGGGGAAAAACTGTTTTTT. Translating it yields CASSYSLGTGEKLFF. This rearrangement joins TRBV6-5 to TRBJ1-4, with D hard to call. V was shortened by 0 bases and J by 8 bases, with 13 bases between the two germline ends. Looked up from germline, CDR1 is MNHEY and CDR2 is SVGAGI. The CDR3 is made up of 15 amino acids.

The CDR3 protein is CASSYQGAQPQHF. In nucleotides, the CDR3 is TGTGCCAGCAGTTATCAGGGGGCGCAGCCCCAGCATTTT. The gene calls are TRBV6-5 and TRBJ1-5; 8 nucleotides line up with TRBD1. CDR3 length equals 13 residues. The V gene end was trimmed by 3 bases and the J gene end by 7 bases; junction bases not matched to a gene: 2. The germline CDR1 and CDR2 sequences are MNHEY and SVGAGI.

The V and J genes are TRBV11-3 and TRBJ1-1; D is unclear. V was clipped by 6 bases and J by 6 bases, with 14 bases between them. The germline gives CDR1 SGHNT, CDR2 YENEEA. The length of the CDR3 is 13 residues. The CDR3 here is CASRPDGGPEAFF. CDR3 coding DNA: TGTGCCAGCAGACCGGACGGAGGGCCTGAAGCTTTCTTT.

The V and J genes are TRBV30 and TRBJ2-6, with D perhaps TRBD1 (5 bases). From germline, CDR1 is GTSNPN and CDR2 SVGIG (reference sequence). Deletions cut 2 bases from V and 0 bases from J, with 17 bases between. The CDR3 length is 18 residues. The CDR3: CAWSQKTAIVSGANVLTF. The DNA for the CDR3 is TGTGCCTGGAGTCAGAAGACAGCGATAGTCTCTGGGGCCAACGTCCTGACTTTC. The whole variable domain, filled in from reference TRBV30 and TRBJ2-6, reads SQTIHQWPATLVQPVGSPLSLECTVEGTSNPNLYWYRQAAGRGLQLLFYSVGIGQISSEVPQNLSASRPQDRQFILSSKKLLLSDSGFYLCAWSQKTAIVSGANVLTFGAGSRLTVL.

The table lists this clone with a few counts. The chain combines TRBV12-2 with TRBJ1-6. TRBV12-2 is a recognized pseudogene. This CDR3 contains 13 residues. Here the CDR3 DNA reads TGTGCAAGTCGCCTACCCAAACATTCACCCCTCCACTTT. Protein product: CASRLPKHSPLHF.

The chain couples TRBV11-2 to TRBJ2-7; TRBD2 might be the D (6 bases). Germline CDR1 reads SGHAT; CDR2 reads FQNNGV. CDR3 length: 11 amino acids. The germline V and J ends were trimmed by 5 bases and 9 bases, with 11 bases remaining between them. Here the CDR3 reads CASSTLGGQYF. The CDR3 DNA reads as TGTGCCAGCAGCACCTTGGGAGGGCAGTACTTC.

This chain uses TRBV7-2 with TRBJ1-5; TRBD1 might be the D (6 bases). The CDR3 covers 15 residues. CDR1 is SGHTA and CDR2 is FQGNSA in the germline V gene. V was cut by 4 bases and J by 5 bases, with 15 bases left in between. CDR3 loop: CASSSPQQGHQPQHF. For the CDR3, the DNA is TGTGCCAGCAGCTCTCCCCAACAGGGACATCAGCCCCAGCATTTT.

The V and J genes are TRBV5-1 and TRBJ2-1; weak D call: TRBD2 (5 bases). The CDR3 covers 15 residues. Germline V gene lookup returns CDR1 SGHRS and CDR2 YFSETQ. The ends were cut back, 0 bases at V and 5 bases at J, with 12 bases in the middle. The CDR3, as DNA: TGCGCCAGCAGCTTGGTGGTAGCGAACCACAATGAGCAGTTCTTC. It specifies CASSLVVANHNEQFF.

V is TRBV11-2 and J is TRBJ2-7, with 8 bases fitting TRBD2. Germline loops: CDR1 SGHAT, CDR2 FQNNGV. Trimming cost V 6 bases and J 12 bases; bases outside gene matches: 13. This CDR3 has 13 residues. CDR3 in amino acids: CASRSLAGFGPYF. Written as DNA, the CDR3 is TGTGCCAGCAGGTCCCTAGCGGGCTTCGGCCCGTACTTC.

J is TRBJ2-1 and V is TRBV11-2, with a weak D call TRBD2 (6 bases). V was pared by 4 bases and J by 6 bases, with 13 bases between. Germline CDR1 reads SGHAT; CDR2 reads FQNNGV. The CDR3 is 14 amino acids. The CDR3 loop is CASSSWEDSNEQFF. CDR3 bases: TGTGCCAGCAGCTCCTGGGAGGATAGCAATGAGCAGTTCTTC.

The CDR3 reads CASSAGLAGWHEQFF. The CDR3 nucleotides are TGTGCCAGCAGTGCGGGACTAGCGGGATGGCATGAGCAGTTCTTC. V gene TRBV2 combines with J gene TRBJ2-1, with 13 bases fitting TRBD2. V trimming: 4 bases; J trimming: 8 bases; junction bases outside the gene matches: 5. The CDR3 spans 15 residues. Germline V gene sequence: CDR1 SNHLY, CDR2 FYNNEI. The complete variable domain, with remaining parts taken from reference TRBV2 and TRBJ2-1, reads EPEVTQTPSHQVTQMGQEVILRCVPISNHLYFYWYRQILGQKVEFLVSFYNNEISEKSEIFDDQFSVERPDGSNFTLKIRSTKLEDSAMYFCASSAGLAGWHEQFFGPGTRLTVL.

The J gene is TRBJ2-5, the V gene TRBV10-3; D is unresolved. The CDR3 is 15 residues long. Germline V CDR1 and CDR2: ENHRY, SYGVKD. Trimming shortened V by 0 bases and J by 3 bases, and 11 bases separated the two germline ends. This CDR3 reads CAISESNPRKETQYF. The CDR3, as DNA: TGTGCCATCAGTGAGTCAAATCCTAGGAAAGAGACCCAGTACTTC.

The chain uses TRBV5-1 and TRBJ2-3; 8 nucleotides align to TRBD1. The germline CDR1 and CDR2 sequences are SGHRS and YFSETQ. The length of the CDR3 is 16 residues. Trimming removed 8 bases from V and 2 bases from J; junction bases left unmatched: 13. The CDR3 DNA is TGCGCCAGTCAACGACAGGGGACGGGGACCACAGATACGCAGTATTTT. It yields the protein CASQRQGTGTTDTQYF.

In this sample, this clone turned up once. The chain combines TRBV7-9 with TRBJ2-2; the match to TRBD1 covers 9 bases. The trim removed 4 bases at V and 9 bases at J, leaving 15 bases unmatched. CDR1 and CDR2 (germline): SEHNR, FQNEAQ (reference sequence). This CDR3 comprises 17 residues. The CDR3 nucleotides are TGTGCCAGCAGCTCGAAACAGGGGGCCCCCCGTAGTCGGGAGCTGTTTTTT. Translating gives CASSSKQGAPRSRELFF.

The chain joins TRBV5-1 to TRBJ1-1, with 8 bases matching TRBD1. V gave up 4 bases and J gave up 5 bases; unmatched junction bases: 10. Germline V CDR1 and CDR2: SGHRS, YFSETQ. There are 15 residues in the CDR3. The chain's CDR3 is CASSVPGQGMTEAFF. In DNA, the CDR3 is TGCGCCAGCAGCGTCCCCGGACAGGGAATGACTGAAGCTTTCTTT. Looking up the rest from reference TRBV5-1 and TRBJ1-1 gives the full variable domain: KAGVTQTPRYLIKTRGQQVTLSCSPISGHRSVSWYQQTPGQGLQFLFEYFSETQRNKGNFPGRFSGRQFSNSRSEMNVSTLELGDSALYLCASSVPGQGMTEAFFGQGTRLTVV.

The genes are TRBV9 and TRBJ1-5; tentatively, D is TRBD1 (6 bases). The CDR3 consists of 17 residues. CDR1 is SGDLS and CDR2 is YYNGEE in the germline V gene. Trimming took 4 bases from V and 0 from J, leaving 17 bases between them. The CDR3 DNA reads TGTGCCAGCAGCCCCCAATTCGGACAGTATAGCAATCAGCCCCAGCATTTT. It yields the protein CASSPQFGQYSNQPQHF.

The V and J genes are TRBV19 and TRBJ1-1, with 8 bases aligning to TRBD1. The V segment lost 6 bases and the J segment 1 base; nucleotides outside the gene matches: 1. There are 13 residues in the CDR3. Germline V gene sequence: CDR1 LNHDA, CDR2 SQIVND (reference sequence). This chain's CDR3 is CASSGQGNTEAFF. The CDR3 coding sequence is TGTGCCAGTAGCGGACAGGGGAACACTGAAGCTTTCTTT. The full variable domain, rest sourced from reference TRBV19 and TRBJ1-1, is DGGITQSPKYLFRKEGQNVTLSCEQNLNHDAMYWYRQDPGQGLRLIYYSQIVNDFQKGDIAEGYSVSREKKESFPLTVTSAQKNPTAFYLCASSGQGNTEAFFGQGTRLTVV.

The chain couples TRBV27 to TRBJ2-5; TRBD2 agrees at 7 bases. CDR1 and CDR2 from the germline V gene are MNHEY and SMNVEV (reference sequence). The V segment lost 7 bases and the J segment 7 bases; nucleotides outside the gene matches: 9. This CDR3 is built from 13 residues. For the CDR3, the DNA is TGTGCCAGCACGAACCTTGGGAGGGGGACCCAGTACTTC. Its translation is CASTNLGRGTQYF.

CDR3: CASTGQGGSPLHF. CDR3 DNA sequence: TGTGCCAGCACCGGACAGGGCGGTTCACCCCTCCACTTT. J is TRBJ1-6 and V is TRBV28, with TRBD1 identical over 8 bases. V gave up 7 bases and J gave up 9 bases; unmatched junction bases: 5. CDR1 MDHEN and CDR2 SYDVKM come from the germline V gene. The CDR3 spans 13 residues.